This T cell receptor beta chain was recorded in a study of response to subunit inactivated influenza vaccine. Findings and caveats of the study: The authors suggested that every seasonal influenza vaccination recruits few new T cells.

MiXCR, applied by TCRdb to the RT-PCR reads, yields one record per CDR3 protein. This sample has 650,000 or so distinct CDR3 sequences; 12% to 15% occur once, and the top ten carry 6.5% to 8%. Per the germline V gene, CDR1 is KGHSH and CDR2 is LQKENI. This CDR3 has 15 amino acids. V was clipped by 4 bases and J by 0 bases, with 9 bases between them. This clonotype was counted ten times or more. Its antigen remains unidentified. The sequencing used PBMCs from blood, collected 14 to 15 days before vaccination. The chain links TRBV18 to TRBJ2-2; possible D gene TRBD1, 6 bases. This TCR came from a man between 50 and 59 years old who received an inactivated influenza vaccine. CDR3 residues: CASSRRDTNTGELFF. As DNA, the CDR3 is TGTGCCAGCTCACGCCGGGACACGAACACCGGGGAGCTGTTTTTT.